The next 5 T cell receptor beta chains were all read from a single sample in a study of T cell repertoires in cytomegalovirus infection. Each CDR3 protein gets one entry after TCRdb re-called the reads with MiXCR. The table has more than 200,000 distinct CDR3 sequences, approximately 9.2% seen once. Sequencing input: PBMCs. Receptor source: a human donor in good health (CMV status not recorded). Some clones in this sample may be carry-over from other donors' samples.

The chain is built from TRBV5-1 and TRBJ1-6; D uncertain. V dropped 5 bases and J dropped 9 bases, with 12 bases sitting between them. The germline CDR1 and CDR2 sequences are SGHRS and YFSETQ. This CDR3 spans 13 amino acids. The CDR3 DNA is TGCGCCAGCAGACCCGACCGAGTTTCACCCCTCCACTTT. It is translated as CASRPDRVSPLHF.

This clonotype appeared many times. The chain combines TRBV27 with TRBJ1-2, with D possibly matching TRBD1 (5 bases). This CDR3 has 15 residues. Trimming removed 5 bases at V and 4 bases at J, with 17 bases between. CDR1 is MNHEY and CDR2 is SMNVEV in the germline V gene (reference sequence). The CDR3 DNA is TGTGCCAGCAGTCCTCGAAACACAGGACCCTATGGCTACACCTTC. Translated: CASSPRNTGPYGYTF.

This clonotype was detected ten times or more. The chain couples TRBV7-3 to TRBJ2-3; 9 bases are a match to TRBD2. With 1 base clipped from V and 4 bases from J, the junction kept 6 bases outside the gene matches. Germline CDR1 and CDR2: SGHTA and FQGTGA. This CDR3 spans 16 amino acids. In DNA form, the CDR3 reads TGTGCCAGCAGCTTAAACGGCGGGGGGGATTCAGATACGCAGTATTTT. Protein: CASSLNGGGDSDTQYF.

This clonotype was detected many times. V usage is TRBV7-9 and J usage is TRBJ2-7, with 11 bases lining up with TRBD1. The CDR3 is 16 residues long. CDR1 is SEHNR, CDR2 FQNEAQ, per germline (reference sequence). V gave up 4 bases and J gave up 2 bases; unmatched junction bases: 7. CDR3 sequence reads: CASSSGQGANAYEQYF. The DNA of the CDR3 is TGTGCCAGCAGCTCAGGACAGGGGGCGAATGCCTACGAGCAGTACTTC.

This clonotype was counted a few times. The chain joins TRBV2 to TRBJ2-7; D perhaps matches TRBD2 (6 bases). The V gene lost 6 bases and the J gene lost 2 bases, with 17 bases spanning the gap. Germline V lookup: CDR1 SNHLY, CDR2 FYNNEI. This CDR3 region has 15 residues. CDR3 protein: CASSPESGSAYEQYF. Written as DNA, the CDR3 is TGTGCCAGCAGCCCTGAGAGCGGGTCAGCCTACGAGCAGTACTTC.